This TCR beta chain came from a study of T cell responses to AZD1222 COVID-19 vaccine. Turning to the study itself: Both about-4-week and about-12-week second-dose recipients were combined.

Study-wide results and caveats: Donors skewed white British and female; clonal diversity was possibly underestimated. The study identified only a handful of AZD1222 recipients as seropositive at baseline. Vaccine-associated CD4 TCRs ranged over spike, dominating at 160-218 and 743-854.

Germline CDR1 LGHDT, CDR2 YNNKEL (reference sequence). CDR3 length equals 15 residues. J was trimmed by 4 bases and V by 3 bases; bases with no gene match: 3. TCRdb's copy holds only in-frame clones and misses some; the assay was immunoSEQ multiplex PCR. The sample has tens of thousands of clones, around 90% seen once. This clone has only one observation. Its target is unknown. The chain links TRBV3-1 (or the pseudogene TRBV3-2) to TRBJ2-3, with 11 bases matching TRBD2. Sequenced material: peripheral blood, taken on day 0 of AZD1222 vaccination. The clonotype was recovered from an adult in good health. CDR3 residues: CASSHLAGGADTQYF. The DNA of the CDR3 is TGTGCCAGCAGCCATTTAGCGGGAGGGGCAGATACGCAGTATTTT.